The T cell receptor beta chain described here comes from a study of T cells in narcolepsy. Study-level background: Patients with NT1 or NT2 and healthy control donors were enrolled.

Points on this clone: The target antigen is unknown.

Study observations and caveats: Blood of same and different patients, but not healthy controls, reportedly held recurring autoreactive clonotypes.

The CDR3 loop spans 16 amino acids. V gave up 5 bases and J gave up 4 bases, with 18 bases separating them. The germline V gene encodes CDR1 MGHRA and CDR2 YSYEKL. Data came from immunoSEQ multiplex PCR; TCRdb stores just in-frame clones and leaves some out. The table has 25,000 to 30,000 clones, approximately 85% seen once; the top ten hold 6.5% to 7%. The sequence came from a human donor in good health. Sequenced sample: memory (CD45RA-) CD4+ T cells from blood. The rearrangement joins TRBV4-1 to TRBJ2-1; tentatively, D is TRBD2 (6 bases). CDR3 in DNA: TGCGCCAGCAGCTTCCGTATAGTAGCGGATTACAATGAGCAGTTCTTC. The encoded protein is CASSFRIVADYNEQFF.